This TCR beta chain stems from a study of blood T cell repertoires in COVID-19. Study context: Samples came from the United States, Italy and Spain, spanning acute and convalescent COVID-19. PBMCs, B-cell-depleted T cells, or T cells were the source of the cDNA or gDNA that made up the material.

Authors' methods: Cell counts per sample came from amplifying reference gene primers. Profiled with immunoSEQ multiplex PCR; TCRdb holds only in-frame clones, not every one. Clone size and the V and J calls come from that table; the DNA yielded D and trimming. The sample records about 220,000 clones, around 81% being singletons. Germline loops: CDR1 KGHSH, CDR2 LQKENI. The CDR3 totals 18 residues. The V and J ends lost 0 bases and 2 bases, in that order; junction bases with no gene match: 10. This sequence originates from a young woman who had recovered from COVID-19. This chain uses TRBV18 with TRBJ2-3, with 8 positions matching TRBD2. Sequencing used peripheral blood. CDR3 residues: CASSPPFGRDTSTDTQYF. The DNA of the CDR3 is TGTGCCAGCTCACCACCATTCGGGAGGGACACATCCACAGATACGCAGTATTTT.